Shown below are 9 T cell receptor beta chains from a single sample sequenced in a study of CD8 T cells in ankylosing spondylitis. From the 5' RACE reads, TCRdb called clonotypes with MiXCR, one entry per CDR3 protein. The sample yields fewer than 200,000 distinct CDR3 sequences, around a sixth seen once. Sample: blood, either unsorted or a sorted T cell fraction (not recorded which). The source is a male donor aged 10-30 years with ankylosing spondylitis or in good health (not recorded which).

This clonotype was seen at least ten times. The rearrangement links TRBV6-5 to TRBJ2-7, with a tentative D call TRBD1 (6 bases). Trimming stripped 5 bases from V and 7 bases from J, with 15 bases between. Germline lookup yields CDR1 MNHEY and CDR2 SVGAGI. The CDR3 has 13 amino acids. Here the CDR3 reads CASSQAKRGEQYV. The CDR3 region has the DNA TGTGCCAGCAGTCAGGCGAAGAGGGGGGAGCAGTACGTC.

The rearrangement uses TRBV7-2 and TRBJ2-1; TRBD2 might be the D (6 bases). Germline values: CDR1 SGHTA, CDR2 FQGNSA. This CDR3 has 15 amino acids. V lost 4 bases and J lost 9, with 19 bases in between. CDR3: CASSYLPGEASEQFF. CDR3 DNA: TGTGCCAGCAGCTACCTTCCGGGGGAGGCTAGTGAGCAGTTCTTC.

This clonotype has at least ten counts. One end of the junction varies from germline; a read error may be responsible. The chain couples TRBV20-1 to TRBJ2-1; D assignment may be TRBD1 or TRBD2 (6 bases each). The CDR3 has 10 residues. CDR1 is DFQATT and CDR2 is SNEGSKA in the germline V gene (reference sequence). The CDR3 sequence is CSAQRLEGGF. The DNA for the CDR3 is TGCAGTGCCCAAAGACTAGAGGGGGGCTTC.

This clonotype was counted ten times or more. The genes are TRBV15 and TRBJ1-1; D might be TRBD1 (6 bases). Germline V gene sequence: CDR1 LNHNV, CDR2 YYDKDF (reference sequence). The CDR3 runs to 12 residues. Trimming removed 1 base from V and 9 bases from J, with 9 bases in between. In DNA form, the CDR3 reads TGTGCCACCAGCAGAGCCCAGGGGCAAGCTTTCTTT. It specifies CATSRAQGQAFF.

This clonotype was detected a few times. This rearrangement joins TRBV20-1 to TRBJ2-7; TRBD2 agrees at 12 bases. The CDR3 consists of 13 residues. V dropped 6 bases and J dropped 4; count of bases not matched to a gene: 4. CDR1 DFQATT and CDR2 SNEGSKA come from the germline V gene (reference sequence). The CDR3 DNA follows: TGCAGTGCCGGACTAGCGGGATCGTACGAGCAGTACTTC. It specifies CSAGLAGSYEQYF.

The sample holds many counts of this clonotype. This chain uses TRBV2 with TRBJ2-1, with 7 bases that match TRBD1. The CDR3 runs to 14 residues. The germline CDR1 and CDR2 sequences are SNHLY and FYNNEI. V was clipped by 5 bases and J by 6 bases; unmatched bases: 7. CDR3 coding DNA: TGTGCCAGCAGTCCCAGGGGGTCCCTCAATGAGCAGTTCTTC. Its protein is CASSPRGSLNEQFF.

At least ten counts were recorded for this clonotype. The genes are TRBV18 and TRBJ2-3; D unresolved. The CDR3 has 13 amino acids. Germline V gives CDR1 KGHSH, CDR2 LQKENI. Between the trimmed V and J ends, which lost 0 bases and 2 bases, there was a span of 3 bases. The DNA for the CDR3 is TGTGCCAGCTCACCACCGTCCACAGATACGCAGTATTTT. It codes for CASSPPSTDTQYF.

This clonotype was seen repeatedly, ten times or more. The rearrangement uses TRBV2 and TRBJ2-5, with 11 nucleotides matching TRBD2. From germline, CDR1 is SNHLY and CDR2 FYNNEI. V lost 7 bases to trimming and J lost 4 bases; unmatched junction nucleotides: 5. The CDR3 has 14 amino acids. The CDR3: CASIAGGRGETQYF. CDR3 DNA sequence: TGTGCCAGCATAGCGGGAGGGCGAGGAGAGACCCAGTACTTC.

There are many counts of this clonotype. The V and J genes are TRBV12-3 or TRBV12-4 and TRBJ2-1; 12 bases fit TRBD2. CDR3 length equals 15 residues. Trimming at V came to 5 bases and at J to 12 bases, leaving 11 bases not matched to a gene. The CDR3 region is CASSRLAGVPLVQFF. The CDR3, as DNA: TGTGCCAGCAGTCGACTAGCGGGAGTCCCACTGGTGCAGTTCTTC.